This T cell receptor (beta chain) derives from a study of identifying expanded T cells in peripheral blood. The protocol was immunoSEQ multiplex PCR, while the TCRdb copy is restricted to in-frame clones and leaves out a portion. The sample has some 78,000 clones; roughly 84% are singletons. With V trimmed by 0 bases and J by 9 bases, 4 bases remained unmatched. The CDR3 covers 16 residues. Looked up from germline, CDR1 is SGDLS and CDR2 is YYNGEE. No infections or other immune events were documented during collection. Input material: blood. The rearrangement links TRBV9 to TRBJ2-1, with 15 bases matching TRBD2. The sequence was obtained from a person between 18 and 75 years old in good health. Here the CDR3 DNA reads TGTGCCAGCAGCGTAGAGGGACTAGCGGGAGGTATTGAGCAGTTCTTC. Amino acids: CASSVEGLAGGIEQFF.